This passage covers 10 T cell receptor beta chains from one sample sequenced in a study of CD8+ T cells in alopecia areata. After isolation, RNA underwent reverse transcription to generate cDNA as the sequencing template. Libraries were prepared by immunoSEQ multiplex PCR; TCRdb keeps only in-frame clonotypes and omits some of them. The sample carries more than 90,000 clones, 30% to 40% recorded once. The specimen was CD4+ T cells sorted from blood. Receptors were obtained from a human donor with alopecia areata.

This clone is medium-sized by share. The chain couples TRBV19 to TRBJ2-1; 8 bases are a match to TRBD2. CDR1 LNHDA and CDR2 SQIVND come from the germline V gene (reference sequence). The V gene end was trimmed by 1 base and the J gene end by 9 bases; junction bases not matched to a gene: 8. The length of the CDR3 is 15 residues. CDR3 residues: CASSIAGAGEIEQFF. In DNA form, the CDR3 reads TGTGCCAGTAGTATAGCGGGAGCGGGGGAGATTGAGCAGTTCTTC. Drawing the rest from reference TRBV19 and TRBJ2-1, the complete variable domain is DGGITQSPKYLFRKEGQNVTLSCEQNLNHDAMYWYRQDPGQGLRLIYYSQIVNDFQKGDIAEGYSVSREKKESFPLTVTSAQKNPTAFYLCASSIAGAGEIEQFFGPGTRLTVL.

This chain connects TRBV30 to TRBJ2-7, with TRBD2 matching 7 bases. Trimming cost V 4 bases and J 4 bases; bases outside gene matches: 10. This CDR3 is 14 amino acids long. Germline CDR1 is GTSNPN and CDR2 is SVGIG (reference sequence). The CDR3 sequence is CAWTRRTSLYEQYF. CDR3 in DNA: TGTGCCTGGACGCGTCGGACTAGTTTATACGAGCAGTACTTC.

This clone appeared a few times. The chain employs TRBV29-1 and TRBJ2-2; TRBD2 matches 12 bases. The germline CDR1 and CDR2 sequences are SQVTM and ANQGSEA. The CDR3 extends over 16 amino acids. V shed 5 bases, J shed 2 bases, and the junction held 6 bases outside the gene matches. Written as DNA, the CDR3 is TGCAGCGTTACCCGACTAGCGGGGGTTAACACCGGGGAGCTGTTTTTT. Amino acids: CSVTRLAGVNTGELFF.

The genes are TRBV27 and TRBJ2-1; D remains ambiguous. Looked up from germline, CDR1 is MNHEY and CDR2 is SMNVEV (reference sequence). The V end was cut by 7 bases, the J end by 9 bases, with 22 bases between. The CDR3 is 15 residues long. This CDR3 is CASTAPPGLIGEQFF. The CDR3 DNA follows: TGTGCCAGCACCGCCCCGCCAGGTCTTATTGGTGAGCAGTTCTTC.

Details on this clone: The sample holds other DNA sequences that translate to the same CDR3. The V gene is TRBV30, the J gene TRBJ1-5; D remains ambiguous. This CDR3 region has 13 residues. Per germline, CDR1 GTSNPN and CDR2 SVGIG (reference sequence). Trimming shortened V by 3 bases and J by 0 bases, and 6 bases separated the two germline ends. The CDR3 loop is CAWSARSNQPQHF. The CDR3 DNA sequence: TGTGCCTGGAGCGCACGTAGCAATCAGCCCCAGCATTTT. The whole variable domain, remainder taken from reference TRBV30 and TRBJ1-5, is SQTIHQWPATLVQPVGSPLSLECTVEGTSNPNLYWYRQAAGRGLQLLFYSVGIGQISSEVPQNLSASRPQDRQFILSSKKLLLSDSGFYLCAWSARSNQPQHFGDGTRLSIL.

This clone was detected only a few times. The CDR3 sequence: CASSFSTGRNTQYF. As DNA, the CDR3 is TGTGCCAGCAGCTTCTCGACAGGACGTAATACGCAGTATTTT. The genes are TRBV7-9 and TRBJ2-3, with D possibly being TRBD1 (6 bases). V lost 3 bases and J lost 7, with 14 bases in between. This CDR3 is 14 amino acids long. Germline assignment: CDR1 SEHNR and CDR2 FQNEAQ (reference sequence).

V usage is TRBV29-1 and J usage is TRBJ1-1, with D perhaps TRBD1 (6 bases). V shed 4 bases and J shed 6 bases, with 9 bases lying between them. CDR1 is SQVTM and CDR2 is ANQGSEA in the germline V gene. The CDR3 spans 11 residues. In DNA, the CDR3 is TGCAGCGTTGTTAGGGGGGCTGAAGCTTTCTTT. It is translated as CSVVRGAEAFF. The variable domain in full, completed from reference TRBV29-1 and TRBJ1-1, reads SAVISQKPSRDICQRGTSLTIQCQVDSQVTMMFWYRQQPGQSLTLIATANQGSEATYESGFVIDKFPISRPNLTFSTLTVSNMSPEDSSIYLCSVVRGAEAFFGQGTRLTVV.

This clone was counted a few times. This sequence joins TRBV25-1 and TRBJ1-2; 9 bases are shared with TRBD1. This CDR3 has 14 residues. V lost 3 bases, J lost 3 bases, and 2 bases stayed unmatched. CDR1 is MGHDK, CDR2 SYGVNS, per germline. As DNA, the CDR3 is TGTGCCAGCAGTGAGAGGACAGGGGACTATGGCTACACCTTC. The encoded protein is CASSERTGDYGYTF.

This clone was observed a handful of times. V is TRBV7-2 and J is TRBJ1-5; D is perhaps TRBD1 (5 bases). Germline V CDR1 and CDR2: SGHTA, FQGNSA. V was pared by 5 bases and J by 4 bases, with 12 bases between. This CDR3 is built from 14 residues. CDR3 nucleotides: TGTGCCAGCAGCACGGGACCGATTAATCAGCCCCAGCATTTT. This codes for CASSTGPINQPQHF.

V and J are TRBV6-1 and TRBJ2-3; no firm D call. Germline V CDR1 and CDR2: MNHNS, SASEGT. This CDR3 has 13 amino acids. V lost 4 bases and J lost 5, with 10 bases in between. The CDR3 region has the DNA TGTGCCAGCAGTGTAACCCGGAGAGATACGCAGTATTTT. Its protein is CASSVTRRDTQYF.